These T cell receptor beta chains were read from a single sample in a study of cytomegalovirus exposure and HLA in healthy donors. The data were produced by immunoSEQ multiplex PCR, yet TCRdb's version contains in-frame clones alone and is incomplete. The table records around 140,000 clones, approximately 92% of them present only once. Sequencing was performed on PBMCs. The receptors were sampled from a woman between 18 and 29 years old in good health and CMV-seronegative. Each CDR3 is given without its conserved first and last residue. Fields, in order: J gene, V gene, D gene, CDR3 protein. The D gene is left open where the match is weak.

>TRBJ1-1|TRBV5-1|TRBD1
ASSLQPPLTGGNTEAF
>TRBJ2-2|TRBV2|TRBD2
ASRGALAGGTKPGELF
>TRBJ1-4|TRBV29-1|-
SVATWGRRNEKLF
>TRBJ2-7|TRBV19|-
ASSIGRTYEQY
>TRBJ2-1|TRBV7-2|TRBD1
ASSRPGQGTNEQF
>TRBJ2-7|TRBV27|-
ASRVQSTNEQY
>TRBJ1-4|TRBV11-1|TRBD1
ASSLGQGSEKLF
>TRBJ2-7|TRBV7-9|-
ASGWGDRYEQY
>TRBJ2-5|TRBV4-1|-
ASSDSSPGQTQY
>TRBJ2-2|TRBV9|TRBD1
ASSLRRDRDNTGELF
>TRBJ1-2|TRBV10-2|TRBD1
ASSENRGGEIDGYT
>TRBJ2-3|TRBV2|-
ASSDRLGLQY
>TRBJ1-1|TRBV6-6|-
ASRSQQAPTEAF
>TRBJ1-4|TRBV2|TRBD1
ASSLQGTTNEKLF
>TRBJ1-2|TRBV5-4|-
ASSGGTQDGYT
>TRBJ2-2|TRBV5-4|-
ASSLAGGAGELF